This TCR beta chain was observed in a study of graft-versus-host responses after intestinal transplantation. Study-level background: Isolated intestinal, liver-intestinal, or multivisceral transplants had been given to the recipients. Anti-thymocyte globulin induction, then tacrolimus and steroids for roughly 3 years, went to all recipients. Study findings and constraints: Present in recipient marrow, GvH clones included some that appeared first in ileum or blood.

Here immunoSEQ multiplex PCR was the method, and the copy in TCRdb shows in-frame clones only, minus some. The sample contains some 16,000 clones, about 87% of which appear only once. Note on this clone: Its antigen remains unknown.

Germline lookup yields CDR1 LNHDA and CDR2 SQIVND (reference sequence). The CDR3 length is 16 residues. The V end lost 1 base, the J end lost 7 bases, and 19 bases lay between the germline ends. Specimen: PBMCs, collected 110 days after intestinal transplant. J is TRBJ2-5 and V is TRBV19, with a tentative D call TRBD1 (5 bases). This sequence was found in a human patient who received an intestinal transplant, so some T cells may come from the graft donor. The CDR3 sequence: CASSIGSGLDSGTQYF. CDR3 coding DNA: TGTGCCAGTAGTATAGGATCAGGGTTGGATTCAGGGACCCAGTACTTC.